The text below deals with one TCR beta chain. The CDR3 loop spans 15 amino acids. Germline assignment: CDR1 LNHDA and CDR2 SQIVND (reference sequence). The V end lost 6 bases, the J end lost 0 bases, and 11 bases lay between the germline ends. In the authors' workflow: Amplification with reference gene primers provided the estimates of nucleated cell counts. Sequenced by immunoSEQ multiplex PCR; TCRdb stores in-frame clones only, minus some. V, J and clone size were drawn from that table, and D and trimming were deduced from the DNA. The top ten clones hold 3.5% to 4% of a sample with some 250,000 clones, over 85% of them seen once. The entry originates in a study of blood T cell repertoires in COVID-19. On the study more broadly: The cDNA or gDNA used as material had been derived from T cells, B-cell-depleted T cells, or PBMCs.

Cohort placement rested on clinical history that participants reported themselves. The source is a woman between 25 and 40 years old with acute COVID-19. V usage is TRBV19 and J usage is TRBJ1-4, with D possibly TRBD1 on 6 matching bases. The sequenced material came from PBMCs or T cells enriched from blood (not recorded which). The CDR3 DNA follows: TGTGCCAGTAGCTCGCAGGGGTCAACTAATGAAAAACTGTTTTTT. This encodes CASSSQGSTNEKLFF.